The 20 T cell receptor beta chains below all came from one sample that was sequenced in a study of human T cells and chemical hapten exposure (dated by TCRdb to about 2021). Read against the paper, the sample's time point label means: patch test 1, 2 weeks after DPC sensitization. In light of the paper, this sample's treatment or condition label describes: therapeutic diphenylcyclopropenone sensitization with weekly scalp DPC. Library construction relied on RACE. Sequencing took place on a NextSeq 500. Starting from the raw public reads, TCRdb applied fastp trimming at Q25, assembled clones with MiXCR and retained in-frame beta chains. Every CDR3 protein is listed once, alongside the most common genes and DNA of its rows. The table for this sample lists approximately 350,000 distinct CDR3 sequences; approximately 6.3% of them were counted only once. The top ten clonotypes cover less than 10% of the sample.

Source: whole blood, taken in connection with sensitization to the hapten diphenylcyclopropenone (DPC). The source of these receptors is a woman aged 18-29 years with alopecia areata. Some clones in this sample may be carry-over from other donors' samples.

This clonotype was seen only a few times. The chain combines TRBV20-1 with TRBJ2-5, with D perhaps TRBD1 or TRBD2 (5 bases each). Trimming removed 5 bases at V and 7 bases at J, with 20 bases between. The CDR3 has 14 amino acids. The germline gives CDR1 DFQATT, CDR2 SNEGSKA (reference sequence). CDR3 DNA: TGCAGTGCTGCCCGGGACCGGCGGGTGGGGACCCAGTACTTC. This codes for CSAARDRRVGTQYF.

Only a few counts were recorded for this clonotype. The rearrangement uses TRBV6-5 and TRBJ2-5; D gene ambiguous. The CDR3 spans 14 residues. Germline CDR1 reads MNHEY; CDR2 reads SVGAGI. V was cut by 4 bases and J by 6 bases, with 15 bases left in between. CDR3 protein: CASSSAGPGKTQYF. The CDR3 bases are TGTGCCAGCAGTTCCGCCGGCCCCGGAAAGACCCAGTACTTC.

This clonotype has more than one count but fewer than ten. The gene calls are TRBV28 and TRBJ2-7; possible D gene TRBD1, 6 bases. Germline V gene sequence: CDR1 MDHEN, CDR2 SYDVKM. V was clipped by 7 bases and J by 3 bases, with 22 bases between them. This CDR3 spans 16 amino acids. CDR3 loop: CASKKLGAEGLYEQYF. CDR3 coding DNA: TGTGCCAGCAAGAAACTGGGGGCAGAGGGGCTCTACGAGCAGTACTTC. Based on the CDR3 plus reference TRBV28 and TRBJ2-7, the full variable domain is DVKVTQSSRYLVKRTGEKVFLECVQDMDHENMFWYRQDPGLGLRLIYFSYDVKMKEKGDIPEGYSVSREKKERFSLILESASTNQTSMYLCASKKLGAEGLYEQYFGPGTRLTVT.

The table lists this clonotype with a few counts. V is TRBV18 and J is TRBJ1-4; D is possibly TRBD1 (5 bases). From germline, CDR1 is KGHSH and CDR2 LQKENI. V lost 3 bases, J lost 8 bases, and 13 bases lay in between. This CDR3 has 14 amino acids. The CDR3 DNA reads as TGTGCCAGCTCACCGGACACCGAAAGGGAAAAACTGTTTTTT. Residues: CASSPDTEREKLFF.

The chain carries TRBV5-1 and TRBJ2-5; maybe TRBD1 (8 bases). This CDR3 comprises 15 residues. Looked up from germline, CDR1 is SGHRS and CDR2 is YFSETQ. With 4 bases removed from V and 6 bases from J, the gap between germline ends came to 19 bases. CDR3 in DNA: TGCGCCAGCAGCGCAGGGACAGGCGGGGGAAAGACCCAGTACTTC. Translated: CASSAGTGGGKTQYF.

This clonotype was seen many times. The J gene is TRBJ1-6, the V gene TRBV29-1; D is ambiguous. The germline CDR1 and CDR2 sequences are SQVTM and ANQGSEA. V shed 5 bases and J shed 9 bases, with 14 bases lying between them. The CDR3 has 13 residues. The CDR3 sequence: CSVQVEDLSPLHF. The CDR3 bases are TGCAGCGTTCAAGTAGAGGACCTTTCACCCCTCCACTTT.

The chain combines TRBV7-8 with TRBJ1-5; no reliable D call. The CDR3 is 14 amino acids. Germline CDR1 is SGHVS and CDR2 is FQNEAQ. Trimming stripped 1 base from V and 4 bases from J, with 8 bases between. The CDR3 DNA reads TGTGCCAGCAGCTTAGACTCAGAGAATCAGCCCCAGCATTTT. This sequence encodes CASSLDSENQPQHF.

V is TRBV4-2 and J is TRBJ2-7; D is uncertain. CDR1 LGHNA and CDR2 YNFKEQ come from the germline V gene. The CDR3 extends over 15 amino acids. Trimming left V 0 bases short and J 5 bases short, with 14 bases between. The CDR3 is CASSQEGSPTNEQYF. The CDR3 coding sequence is TGTGCCAGCAGCCAAGAGGGCAGTCCCACGAACGAGCAGTACTTC.

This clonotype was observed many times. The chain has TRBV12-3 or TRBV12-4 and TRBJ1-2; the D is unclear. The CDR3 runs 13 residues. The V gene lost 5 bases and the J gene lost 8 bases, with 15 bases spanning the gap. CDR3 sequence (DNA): TGTGCCAGCAGTCCCGGTCGTCCGGGGGGCTACACCTTC. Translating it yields CASSPGRPGGYTF.

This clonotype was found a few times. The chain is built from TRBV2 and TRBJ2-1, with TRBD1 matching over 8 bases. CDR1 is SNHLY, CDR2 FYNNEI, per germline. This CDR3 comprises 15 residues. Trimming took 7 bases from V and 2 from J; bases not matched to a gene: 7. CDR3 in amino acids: CASIMDREAYNEQFF. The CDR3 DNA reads TGTGCCAGCATTATGGACAGGGAAGCCTACAATGAGCAGTTCTTC.

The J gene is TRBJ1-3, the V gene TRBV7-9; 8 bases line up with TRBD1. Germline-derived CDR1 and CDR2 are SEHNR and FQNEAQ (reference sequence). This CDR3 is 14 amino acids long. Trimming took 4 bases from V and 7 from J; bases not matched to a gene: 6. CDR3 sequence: CASSSGQGWNTIYF. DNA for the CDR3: TGTGCCAGCAGCTCCGGACAGGGATGGAACACCATATATTTT.

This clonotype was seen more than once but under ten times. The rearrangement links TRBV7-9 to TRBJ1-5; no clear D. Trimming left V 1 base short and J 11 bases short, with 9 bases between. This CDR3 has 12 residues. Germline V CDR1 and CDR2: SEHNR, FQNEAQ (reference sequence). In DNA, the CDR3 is TGTGCCAGCAGCTTAGGTTTATCAGCCCAGCATTTT. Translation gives CASSLGLSAQHF. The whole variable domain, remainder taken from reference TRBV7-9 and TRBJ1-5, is DTGVSQNPRHKITKRGQNVTFRCDPISEHNRLYWYRQTLGQGPEFLTYFQNEAQLEKSRLLSDRFSAERPKGSFSTLEIQRTEQGDSAMYLCASSLGLSAQHFGDGTRLSIL.

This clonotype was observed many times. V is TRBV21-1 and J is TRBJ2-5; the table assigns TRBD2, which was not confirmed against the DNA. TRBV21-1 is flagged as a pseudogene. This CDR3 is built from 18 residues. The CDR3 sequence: CASSKPTTSGAVQETQYF. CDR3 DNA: TGTGCCAGCAGCAAGCCAACTACTAGCGGGGCGGTCCAAGAGACCCAGTACTTC.

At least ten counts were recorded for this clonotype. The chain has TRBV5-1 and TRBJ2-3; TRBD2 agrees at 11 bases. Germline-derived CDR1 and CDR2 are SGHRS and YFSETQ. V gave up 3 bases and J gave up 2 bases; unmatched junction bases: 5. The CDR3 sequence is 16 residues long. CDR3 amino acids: CASSSSSGGLTDTQYF. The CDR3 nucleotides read TGCGCCAGCAGCTCGTCTAGCGGGGGGCTCACAGATACGCAGTATTTT.

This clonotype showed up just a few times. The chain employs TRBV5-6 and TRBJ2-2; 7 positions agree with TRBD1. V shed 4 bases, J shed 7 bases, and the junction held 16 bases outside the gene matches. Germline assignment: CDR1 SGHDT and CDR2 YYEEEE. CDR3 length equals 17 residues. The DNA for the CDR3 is TGTGCCAGCAGCGGCACTGAGGGGGCGATCAGAGGCGGGGAGCTGTTTTTT. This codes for CASSGTEGAIRGGELFF.

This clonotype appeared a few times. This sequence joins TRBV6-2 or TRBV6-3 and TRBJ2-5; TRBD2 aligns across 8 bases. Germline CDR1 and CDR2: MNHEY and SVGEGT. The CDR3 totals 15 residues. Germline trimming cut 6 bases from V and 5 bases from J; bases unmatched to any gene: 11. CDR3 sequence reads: CASSPLGLVGETQYF. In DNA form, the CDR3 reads TGTGCCAGCAGCCCTCTGGGACTAGTCGGGGAGACCCAGTACTTC.

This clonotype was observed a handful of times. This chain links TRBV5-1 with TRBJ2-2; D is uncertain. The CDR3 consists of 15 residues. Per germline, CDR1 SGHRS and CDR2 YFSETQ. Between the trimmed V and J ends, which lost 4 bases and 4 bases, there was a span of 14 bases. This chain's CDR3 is CASSTDGPSTGELFF. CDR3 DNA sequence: TGCGCCAGCAGCACCGACGGTCCGTCCACCGGGGAGCTGTTTTTT.

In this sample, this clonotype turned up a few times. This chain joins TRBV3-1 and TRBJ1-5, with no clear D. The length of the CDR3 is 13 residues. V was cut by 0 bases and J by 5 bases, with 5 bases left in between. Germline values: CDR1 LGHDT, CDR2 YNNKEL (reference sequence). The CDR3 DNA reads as TGTGCCAGCAGCCAAGAGGCACATCAGCCCCAGCATTTT. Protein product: CASSQEAHQPQHF.

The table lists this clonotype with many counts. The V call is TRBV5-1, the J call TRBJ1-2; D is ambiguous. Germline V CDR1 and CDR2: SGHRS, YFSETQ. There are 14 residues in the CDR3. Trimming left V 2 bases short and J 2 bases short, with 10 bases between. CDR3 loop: CASSFDPLNYGYTF. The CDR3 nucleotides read TGCGCCAGCAGCTTCGACCCCTTGAACTATGGCTACACCTTC.

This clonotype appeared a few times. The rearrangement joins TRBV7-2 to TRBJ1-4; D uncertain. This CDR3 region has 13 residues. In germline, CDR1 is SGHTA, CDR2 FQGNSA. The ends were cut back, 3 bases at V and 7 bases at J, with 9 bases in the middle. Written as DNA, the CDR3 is TGTGCCAGCAGCTTCCCGGCGGGTGAAAAACTGTTTTTT. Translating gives CASSFPAGEKLFF. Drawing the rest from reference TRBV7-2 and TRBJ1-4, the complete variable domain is GAGVSQSPSNKVTEKGKDVELRCDPISGHTALYWYRQSLGQGLEFLIYFQGNSAPDKSGLPSDRFSAERTGGSVSTLTIQRTQQEDSAVYLCASSFPAGEKLFFGSGTQLSVL.